Sequencing of this TCR beta chain was carried out in a study of patients and donors after allogeneic stem cell transplantation. In this sample, this clonotype turned up a few times. TCRdb analysed the RT-PCR reads with MiXCR anew, one entry per CDR3 protein. Altogether about 960,000 distinct CDR3 sequences are present, more than 15% being singletons, with the ten largest covering around 6%. CDR3 length: 17 residues. Germline lookup yields CDR1 LGHDT and CDR2 YNNKEL (reference sequence). Trimming removed 4 bases at V and 0 bases at J, with 15 bases between. The receptor comes from a human donor who was either an allogeneic HSCT recipient or a stem cell or donor lymphocyte infusion donor (not recorded which). It is not recorded whose cells these are; they may come from a transplant donor. The sequencing sample was made of blood, either unsorted or a sorted T cell fraction (not recorded which). The chain is built from TRBV3-1 and TRBJ1-4, with unresolved D. The CDR3 reads CASSPRLKVATNEKLFF. As DNA, the CDR3 is TGTGCCAGCAGCCCCCGGCTAAAAGTCGCAACTAATGAAAAACTGTTTTTT.